Listed here are 13 T cell receptor beta chains from one sample, sequenced in a study of response to subunit inactivated influenza vaccine. A single record per CDR3 protein comes from TCRdb applying MiXCR to the RT-PCR reads. Counted here are 650,000 or so distinct CDR3 sequences, roughly 15% occurring once; the ten biggest clones make up around 7.6%. Sample: PBMCs from blood, taken approximately 15 days before vaccination. Receptors originate from a middle-aged man who received an inactivated influenza vaccine.

This clonotype occurred a few times. The chain joins TRBV14 to TRBJ2-5; D perhaps matches TRBD2 (6 bases). The CDR3 spans 14 residues. Per germline, CDR1 SGHDN and CDR2 FVKESK. The V end lost 3 bases, the J end lost 1 base, and 9 bases lay between the germline ends. The CDR3 DNA reads TGTGCCAGCAGCCAGAGGACTATCCAAGAGACCCAGTACTTC. It specifies CASSQRTIQETQYF.

This chain uses TRBV12-5 with TRBJ2-2, with D unclear. The CDR3 is 17 residues long. Germline loops: CDR1 LGHNT, CDR2 FRNRAP. V shed 1 base and J shed 4 bases, with 16 bases lying between them. The CDR3 is CASGLGASGDTTGELFF. The CDR3 region has the DNA TGTGCTAGTGGTTTGGGCGCGTCCGGAGACACCACCGGGGAGCTGTTTTTT.

V usage is TRBV12-3 or TRBV12-4 and J usage is TRBJ2-3; TRBD1 agrees at 11 bases. The CDR3 contains 14 residues. Unmatched junction bases numbered 2, after V lost 8 bases and J lost 1 base. This CDR3 is CASEGQGGTDTQYF. The CDR3 DNA sequence: TGTGCCAGCGAGGGACAGGGGGGCACAGATACGCAGTATTTT.

This clonotype was observed a handful of times. V usage is TRBV11-2 and J usage is TRBJ1-5; TRBD1 matches at 8 bases. CDR1 and CDR2 (germline): SGHAT, FQNNGV. The CDR3 has 15 amino acids. Unmatched junction bases numbered 4, after V lost 0 bases and J lost 6 bases. The CDR3: CASSLDRGHGQPQHF. The CDR3 nucleotides read TGTGCCAGCAGCTTAGACAGGGGGCACGGTCAGCCCCAGCATTTT.

This clonotype has at least ten counts. The V call is TRBV12-3 or TRBV12-4, the J call TRBJ2-7; D is unresolved. The CDR3 length is 15 residues. V was trimmed by 2 bases and J by 5 bases, leaving 16 bases between them. The CDR3 sequence is CASSLTGSLANEQYF. For the CDR3, the DNA is TGTGCCAGCAGTTTAACCGGGTCTCTCGCCAACGAGCAGTACTTC.

This clonotype was picked up many times. This chain joins TRBV7-2 and TRBJ2-1; 11 positions match TRBD1. The germline CDR1 and CDR2 sequences are SGHTA and FQGNSA. Germline trimming cut 7 bases from V and 7 bases from J; bases unmatched to any gene: 6. This CDR3 spans 14 amino acids. In DNA form, the CDR3 reads TGTGCCAGCAACCGGGACAGGGGGATGAATGAGCAGTTCTTC. The encoded protein is CASNRDRGMNEQFF.

This clonotype was detected only a few times. The V gene is TRBV6-2 or TRBV6-3, the J gene TRBJ2-1, with 10 bases lining up with TRBD2. This CDR3 region has 15 residues. The junction had 6 bases not matched to a gene; V was cut back by 4 bases and J by 6 bases. CDR1 and CDR2 (germline): MNHEY, SVGEGT. CDR3 sequence reads: CASSSWTSGLNEQFF. In DNA form, the CDR3 reads TGTGCCAGCAGTTCGTGGACTAGCGGCCTCAATGAGCAGTTCTTC.

The sample holds a few counts of this clonotype. This sequence joins TRBV5-1 and TRBJ2-3; 9 positions match TRBD2. The CDR3 length is 13 residues. Trimming cost V 4 bases and J 14 bases; bases outside gene matches: 11. Looked up from germline, CDR1 is SGHRS and CDR2 is YFSETQ. The CDR3 reads CASSGLTSGEVYF. CDR3 in DNA: TGCGCCAGCAGCGGATTGACTAGCGGCGAGGTGTATTTT.

This clonotype was detected only a few times. CDR3 loop: CATYGGTGSLYGYTF. CDR3 bases: TGTGCCACCTACGGTGGAACAGGGAGTCTCTATGGCTACACCTTC. The V gene is TRBV25-1, the J gene TRBJ1-2; tentatively, D is TRBD1 (6 bases). Germline V gene sequence: CDR1 MGHDK, CDR2 SYGVNS. V lost 10 bases and J 4 bases, leaving 22 bases between the germline ends. This CDR3 has 15 amino acids.

The chain is built from TRBV24-1 and TRBJ2-2; no clear D. The CDR3 loop spans 14 amino acids. The germline gives CDR1 KGHDR, CDR2 SFDVKD. The ends were cut back, 5 bases at V and 2 bases at J, with 8 bases in the middle. This CDR3 is CATSVVGNTGELFF. The CDR3 DNA reads TGTGCCACCAGTGTAGTGGGAAACACCGGGGAGCTGTTTTTT.

This clonotype was detected many times. V and J are TRBV29-1 and TRBJ2-6; D gene ambiguous. CDR1 SQVTM and CDR2 ANQGSEA come from the germline V gene. The CDR3 runs to 12 residues. Trimming stripped 7 bases from V and 6 bases from J, with 10 bases between. The CDR3 here is CSADFTANVLTF. Written as DNA, the CDR3 is TGCAGCGCTGACTTTACGGCCAACGTCCTGACTTTC. The full variable domain, in which reference TRBV29-1 and TRBJ2-6 provide the parts outside the CDR3, is SAVISQKPSRDICQRGTSLTIQCQVDSQVTMMFWYRQQPGQSLTLIATANQGSEATYESGFVIDKFPISRPNLTFSTLTVSNMSPEDSSIYLCSADFTANVLTFGAGSRLTVL.

The chain joins TRBV11-2 to TRBJ2-3; tentatively, D is TRBD2 (5 bases). CDR3 length: 14 amino acids. Between the trimmed V and J ends, which lost 5 bases and 2 bases, there was a span of 11 bases. Germline V gene lookup returns CDR1 SGHAT and CDR2 FQNNGV. CDR3 in DNA: TGTGCCAGCAGCCGGCCGGGATTCACAGATACGCAGTATTTT. Its protein is CASSRPGFTDTQYF. The full variable domain, rest sourced from reference TRBV11-2 and TRBJ2-3, is EAGVAQSPRYKIIEKRQSVAFWCNPISGHATLYWYQQILGQGPKLLIQFQNNGVVDDSQLPKDRFSAERLKGVDSTLKIQPAKLEDSAVYLCASSRPGFTDTQYFGPGTRLTVL.

V usage is TRBV3-1 and J usage is TRBJ2-1; no definite D call. Germline V lookup: CDR1 LGHDT, CDR2 YNNKEL (reference sequence). Trimming pared 6 bases from V and 2 bases from J, leaving 11 bases between. This CDR3 has 14 residues. The CDR3 loop reads CASRAGDAYNEQFF. The CDR3 DNA reads TGTGCCAGCAGGGCCGGCGACGCCTACAATGAGCAGTTCTTC.